The source of this T cell receptor (beta chain) is a study of blood T cells in healthy people across ages. Through a sample-barcoded 5' primer and a J-beta primer mix, a second PCR was run for roughly 6 to 12 cycles. One entry per CDR3 protein results from TCRdb running MiXCR on the 5' RACE reads. The table includes more than 1,000,000 distinct CDR3 sequences, about 23% detected once. Germline lookup yields CDR1 SNHLY and CDR2 FYNNEI. The CDR3 loop spans 15 amino acids. The V and J ends lost 6 bases and 8 bases respectively, with 19 bases between them. The data also belong to a second study, concerning T cells of mothers and their children.

The chain employs TRBV2 and TRBJ1-4, with unresolved D. This clonotype originated in a girl aged 2 to 10 in good health. The sample taken for sequencing was blood. Written as DNA, the CDR3 is TGTGCCAGCAGGTCCCCGAGAGTAGGTCCCGAAAAACTGTTTTTT. It encodes CASRSPRVGPEKLFF.